Listed here are 20 T cell receptor beta chains from one sample, sequenced in a study of cytomegalovirus exposure and HLA in healthy donors. In the PCR, 60 Vbeta and 13 Jbeta primers were used. Method: immunoSEQ multiplex PCR; TCRdb's copy keeps in-frame clones and lacks some. The sample records about 71,000 clones, less than 85% being singletons. What was sequenced was PBMCs. Receptors originate from a woman aged 45-65 years in good health and CMV-seropositive.

The rearrangement joins TRBV30 to TRBJ1-2; 7 bases agree with TRBD1. Unmatched junction bases numbered 9, after V lost 1 base and J lost 4 bases. This CDR3 has 15 residues. Germline CDR1 and CDR2: GTSNPN and SVGIG (reference sequence). CDR3 residues: CAWSADTTGFYGYTF. The CDR3 nucleotides are TGTGCCTGGAGTGCCGATACGACAGGGTTCTATGGCTACACCTTC.

V usage is TRBV19 and J usage is TRBJ2-7; TRBD1 aligns across 8 bases. CDR1 and CDR2 (germline): LNHDA, SQIVND (reference sequence). The CDR3 is made up of 15 amino acids. J lost 0 bases, V lost 5 bases, and 6 bases had no gene match. The CDR3 DNA is TGTGCCAGTAGTCCGACAGGGGCGTCCTCCTACGAGCAGTACTTC. This codes for CASSPTGASSYEQYF.

The chain combines TRBV5-1 with TRBJ1-6; tentatively, D is TRBD1 (6 bases). The CDR3 runs to 13 residues. Germline V gene lookup returns CDR1 SGHRS and CDR2 YFSETQ. V shed 5 bases and J shed 12 bases, with 15 bases lying between them. CDR3: CASSPRTEGPLHF. The CDR3, as DNA: TGCGCCAGCAGTCCCAGGACAGAAGGACCCCTCCACTTT. The full variable domain, its missing parts supplied by reference TRBV5-1 and TRBJ1-6, is KAGVTQTPRYLIKTRGQQVTLSCSPISGHRSVSWYQQTPGQGLQFLFEYFSETQRNKGNFPGRFSGRQFSNSRSEMNVSTLELGDSALYLCASSPRTEGPLHFGNGTRLTVT.

This clone has a single count. The J gene is TRBJ1-1, the V gene TRBV18; D is uncertain. Germline V gene data show CDR1 as KGHSH and CDR2 as LQKENI. The V end was cut by 6 bases, the J end by 0 bases, with 8 bases between. The CDR3 contains 13 residues. The CDR3, as DNA: TGTGCCAGCTCGACTGAAATGAACACTGAAGCTTTCTTT. This sequence encodes CASSTEMNTEAFF.

The V gene is TRBV5-6, the J gene TRBJ2-7; D gene uncertain. This CDR3 has 13 amino acids. Germline lookup yields CDR1 SGHDT and CDR2 YYEEEE. V was clipped by 2 bases and J by 7 bases, with 13 bases between them. CDR3 region: CASSLRGIREQYF. The CDR3 DNA follows: TGTGCCAGCAGCTTACGTGGTATCAGAGAGCAGTACTTC.

The chain has TRBV9 and TRBJ2-5; D might be TRBD1 (6 bases). V lost 0 bases and J lost 0, with 6 bases in between. This CDR3 has 14 amino acids. Germline values: CDR1 SGDLS, CDR2 YYNGEE. The DNA for the CDR3 is TGTGCCAGCAGCGTAGACAGGGACCAAGAGACCCAGTACTTC. Amino acid sequence: CASSVDRDQETQYF. Full variable domain (outside the CDR3, taken from reference TRBV9 and TRBJ2-5): DSGVTQTPKHLITATGQRVTLRCSPRSGDLSVYWYQQSLDQGLQFLIQYYNGEERAKGNILERFSAQQFPDLHSELNLSSLELGDSALYFCASSVDRDQETQYFGPGTRLLVL.

The rearrangement uses TRBV7-2 and TRBJ2-1; TRBD1 agrees at 10 bases. The V gene's germline CDR1 is SGHTA and CDR2 FQGNSA. V lost 5 bases and J lost 7; bases outside the gene matches: 8. There are 15 residues in the CDR3. DNA for the CDR3: TGTGCCAGCAGCGCGGGACAGGGGAACGGAAATGAGCAGTTCTTC. Translation gives CASSAGQGNGNEQFF.

This clone was seen more than once but under ten times. Other DNA sequences from this sample encode an identical CDR3 as well. The gene calls are TRBV28 and TRBJ2-7; 8 bases line up with TRBD1. Germline values: CDR1 MDHEN, CDR2 SYDVKM. J lost 2 bases, V lost 8 bases, and 8 bases had no gene match. There are 14 residues in the CDR3. The CDR3 region has the DNA TGTGCCAGCCGCACCGGGACAGGACCCTACGAGCAGTACTTC. Translating it yields CASRTGTGPYEQYF.

The table lists this clone with a few counts. The chain uses TRBV6-6 and TRBJ2-1; tentatively, D is TRBD1 (6 bases). V gave up 2 bases and J gave up 0 bases, with 11 bases separating them. The CDR3 is 16 residues long. Germline loops: CDR1 MNHNY, CDR2 SVGAGI (reference sequence). The CDR3 loop reads CASSYRGRGSYNEQFF. For the CDR3, the DNA is TGTGCCAGCAGTTACAGAGGCAGGGGCTCCTACAATGAGCAGTTCTTC.

This chain links TRBV5-6 with TRBJ1-2; possibly TRBD1 for D (6 bases). Germline CDR1 reads SGHDT; CDR2 reads YYEEEE. The CDR3 sequence is 15 residues long. Trimming pared 1 base from V and 6 bases from J, leaving 16 bases between. CDR3 DNA sequence: TGTGCCAGCAGCTTGCAACCGACAGGAGTGGATGGCTACACCTTC. This translates into CASSLQPTGVDGYTF.

The V call is TRBV2, the J call TRBJ1-5; a weak D match, TRBD1 (6 bases). V lost 8 bases and J 6 bases, leaving 17 bases between the germline ends. This CDR3 comprises 14 residues. Germline V gene data show CDR1 as SNHLY and CDR2 as FYNNEI. This CDR3 is CASGGQSVFQPQHF. In nucleotides, the CDR3 is TGTGCCAGCGGCGGACAGAGTGTCTTTCAGCCCCAGCATTTT.

This clone was counted only a few times. The chain combines TRBV11-2 with TRBJ1-4, with 8 bases identical to TRBD1. CDR1 is SGHAT and CDR2 is FQNNGV in the germline V gene. The CDR3 totals 20 residues. V lost 0 bases, J lost 7 bases, and 19 bases stayed unmatched. The CDR3, as DNA: TGTGCCAGCAGCTTAGATACGTTCTATAGACAGGGGAGAGGAAGTGAAAAACTGTTTTTT. As protein: CASSLDTFYRQGRGSEKLFF.

This chain connects TRBV11-3 to TRBJ2-1; D is unresolved. Germline values: CDR1 SGHNT, CDR2 YENEEA. The V gene lost 3 bases and the J gene lost 5 bases, with 5 bases spanning the gap. CDR3 length: 12 residues. The CDR3 nucleotides are TGTGCCAGCAGCTTCAGTCACAATGAGCAGTTCTTC. Its protein is CASSFSHNEQFF.

The J gene is TRBJ2-2, the V gene TRBV6-5; TRBD1 matches 8 bases. Losses at the gene ends were 6 bases for V and 6 bases for J; bases not matched to a gene: 6. This CDR3 has 14 residues. Germline V CDR1 and CDR2: MNHEY, SVGAGI. The CDR3 DNA is TGTGCCAGCAGAATAGGACAGGGAGCCGGGGAGCTGTTTTTT. It is translated as CASRIGQGAGELFF.

This chain links TRBV5-4 with TRBJ1-2, with a weak D call TRBD1 (6 bases). Germline values: CDR1 SGHNT, CDR2 YYREEE (reference sequence). V dropped 2 bases and J dropped 5 bases, with 19 bases sitting between them. This CDR3 contains 16 residues. The CDR3 reads CASSFYSPRTEYGYTF. The CDR3 DNA follows: TGTGCCAGCAGCTTTTACTCTCCTAGGACAGAGTATGGCTACACCTTC.

The genes are TRBV27 and TRBJ1-2; 8 nucleotides align to TRBD1. The CDR3 length is 13 residues. V shed 4 bases, J shed 9 bases, and the junction held 7 bases outside the gene matches. The germline V gene encodes CDR1 MNHEY and CDR2 SMNVEV (reference sequence). The CDR3: CASSSLRTGSYTF. For the CDR3, the DNA is TGTGCCAGCAGTTCATTACGGACAGGGAGCTACACCTTC.

This sequence joins TRBV30 and TRBJ1-4; no clear D gene. V lost 5 bases and J 7 bases, leaving 11 bases between the germline ends. CDR3 length: 12 amino acids. Per germline, CDR1 GTSNPN and CDR2 SVGIG (reference sequence). The CDR3 DNA reads as TGTGCCTGGGGGAGGGTTACTGAAAAACTGTTTTTT. Protein product: CAWGRVTEKLFF.

The genes are TRBV4-1 and TRBJ2-1; 15 bases map to TRBD2. Germline V lookup: CDR1 MGHRA, CDR2 YSYEKL. The CDR3 runs to 16 residues. V shed 2 bases and J 7 bases; nucleotides not matched to a gene: 3. The CDR3 DNA reads TGCGCCAGCAGCCAAACCGGACTAGCGGGAGGGAATGAGCAGTTCTTC. It codes for CASSQTGLAGGNEQFF.

V gene TRBV28 combines with J gene TRBJ2-2; D might be TRBD1 (6 bases). V shed 4 bases and J shed 6 bases, with 15 bases lying between them. The CDR3 length is 15 residues. Germline lookup yields CDR1 MDHEN and CDR2 SYDVKM. The CDR3 loop reads CASSYGTPGSGELFF. Here the CDR3 DNA reads TGTGCCAGCAGTTACGGGACACCTGGTTCCGGGGAGCTGTTTTTT.

V is TRBV28 and J is TRBJ2-1, with 7 bases fitting TRBD2. The junction had 1 base not matched to a gene; V was cut back by 5 bases and J by 0 bases. Looked up from germline, CDR1 is MDHEN and CDR2 is SYDVKM. CDR3 length: 14 amino acids. The CDR3 reads CASSGGSSYNEQFF. CDR3 DNA sequence: TGTGCCAGCAGTGGCGGGAGCTCCTACAATGAGCAGTTCTTC. The full variable domain, with the rest looked up from reference TRBV28 and TRBJ2-1, is DVKVTQSSRYLVKRTGEKVFLECVQDMDHENMFWYRQDPGLGLRLIYFSYDVKMKEKGDIPEGYSVSREKKERFSLILESASTNQTSMYLCASSGGSSYNEQFFGPGTRLTVL.